This T cell receptor beta chain was found in a study of shared clonotypes between healthy human individuals. Study-level information: Per donor, three plates held CD4 naive cells, three held CD4 memory, two held CD8 naive and one held CD8 memory.

Regarding the study as a whole: The represented genetic and exposure-history diversity was limited by the small number of donors. Memory subsets generally showed lower estimated richness than naive subsets.

As regards this clone: Its antigen is undetermined.

Germline loops: CDR1 ENHRY, CDR2 SYGVKD. The CDR3 totals 15 residues. V shed 10 bases and J shed 6 bases, with 23 bases lying between them. Original analysis: ImmunoSEQ only sent back junction sequences with no quality scores, so filtering was done differently. Measured with immunoSEQ multiplex PCR; TCRdb has only the in-frame clones, and not every one. V and J calls and clone size are those listed in that table; D and trimming were worked out from the DNA. The sample has some 1.5 million clones, nearly 99% seen once; the top ten hold about 0.45%. The chain combines TRBV10-3 with TRBJ2-3; maybe TRBD2 (5 bases). The sequence came from a young man in good health. The sample comprised naive CD4+ T cells sorted from blood. Subset noted: CD45RA+ positively selected. CDR3 in DNA: TGTGCCACCGACCCACTAGGATCTATGGGGGATACGCAGTATTTT. Its translation: CATDPLGSMGDTQYF.